A single sample is the source of the 30 T cell receptor beta chains below, sequenced in a study of shared T cell receptors in the human thymus. Repertoires were generated with immunoSEQ multiplex PCR, while TCRdb's copy carries only in-frame clones and drops some. The sample has more than 550,000 clones; 80% to 90% are singletons. In addition, the sample was reused for a study of human thymus T cells.

The sequenced material came from thymocytes. The receptor set was obtained from a boy under three years old with a congenital heart defect.

This clone was observed a handful of times. The chain recombines TRBV19 with TRBJ2-7, with D maybe TRBD1 (6 bases). The CDR3 extends over 16 amino acids. V gave up 0 bases and J gave up 0 bases, with 12 bases separating them. Germline V gene data show CDR1 as LNHDA and CDR2 as SQIVND (reference sequence). The CDR3 DNA sequence: TGTGCCAGTAGTATAGAAGGACAGCCTCTCTCCTACGAGCAGTACTTC. Translation: CASSIEGQPLSYEQYF.

V and J are TRBV7-9 and TRBJ2-1; tentatively, D is TRBD2 (6 bases). V was clipped by 2 bases and J by 10 bases, with 9 bases between them. CDR3 length: 12 amino acids. Germline V lookup: CDR1 SEHNR, CDR2 FQNEAQ (reference sequence). In DNA, the CDR3 is TGTGCCAGCAGCTTATTCCTAGCGGAGCAGTTCTTC. Residues: CASSLFLAEQFF.

This clone was counted a few times. This chain connects TRBV4-3 to TRBJ2-1; TRBD1 matches at 8 bases. V lost 0 bases and J lost 4; bases outside the gene matches: 8. Germline lookup yields CDR1 LGHNA and CDR2 YSLEER. This CDR3 has 17 residues. CDR3 coding DNA: TGCGCCAGCAGCCAAGAGCGATCGGGACAGGAGTACAATGAGCAGTTCTTC. This codes for CASSQERSGQEYNEQFF.

The rearrangement links TRBV18 to TRBJ1-4; 7 positions agree with TRBD1. From germline, CDR1 is KGHSH and CDR2 LQKENI. Losses at the gene ends were 4 bases for V and 3 bases for J; bases not matched to a gene: 8. The CDR3 spans 16 residues. CDR3 nucleotides: TGTGCCAGCTCACAAATACCCGGGACAGCTAATGAAAAACTGTTTTTT. Protein sequence: CASSQIPGTANEKLFF.

The V and J genes are TRBV4-3 and TRBJ2-1; D gene uncertain. Between the trimmed V and J ends, which lost 0 bases and 7 bases, there was a span of 13 bases. CDR3 length equals 15 residues. Germline V lookup: CDR1 LGHNA, CDR2 YSLEER. The CDR3 loop is CASSQEPLGSNEQFF. The CDR3 region has the DNA TGCGCCAGCAGCCAAGAACCCCTAGGCTCGAATGAGCAGTTCTTC.

The J gene is TRBJ1-2, the V gene TRBV9, with D possibly being TRBD1 (6 bases). From germline, CDR1 is SGDLS and CDR2 YYNGEE. This CDR3 comprises 13 residues. The germline V and J ends were trimmed by 3 bases and 8 bases, with 14 bases remaining between them. CDR3 sequence (DNA): TGTGCCAGCAGCGGAAACAGGGTTGGGGGCTACACCTTC. Encoded protein: CASSGNRVGGYTF. The whole variable domain, remainder taken from reference TRBV9 and TRBJ1-2, is DSGVTQTPKHLITATGQRVTLRCSPRSGDLSVYWYQQSLDQGLQFLIQYYNGEERAKGNILERFSAQQFPDLHSELNLSSLELGDSALYFCASSGNRVGGYTFGSGTRLTVV.

The chain employs TRBV28 and TRBJ2-1, with 12 bases fitting TRBD2. V lost 5 bases and J lost 7; bases outside the gene matches: 9. Germline V gives CDR1 MDHEN, CDR2 SYDVKM. This CDR3 is built from 16 residues. This chain's CDR3 is CASSQDTSGGKNEQFF. The CDR3 region has the DNA TGTGCCAGCAGTCAGGATACTAGCGGGGGGAAGAATGAGCAGTTCTTC.

The chain joins TRBV14 to TRBJ1-3; D is unresolved. CDR1 is SGHDN, CDR2 FVKESK, per germline. V was pared by 5 bases and J by 0 bases, with 17 bases between. The CDR3 loop spans 17 amino acids. The CDR3 DNA sequence: TGTGCCAGCAGCTGGGCGAACGGCCTTGACTCTGGAAACACCATATATTTT. Translating gives CASSWANGLDSGNTIYF.

This rearrangement joins TRBV7-9 to TRBJ1-2; 11 bases match TRBD1. The trim removed 1 base at V and 5 bases at J, leaving 6 bases unmatched. CDR3 length: 16 residues. Germline assignment: CDR1 SEHNR and CDR2 FQNEAQ (reference sequence). The CDR3 region is CASSLEDRGPFYGYTF. CDR3 nucleotide sequence: TGTGCCAGCAGCTTAGAGGACAGGGGGCCATTTTATGGCTACACCTTC.

This chain uses TRBV28 with TRBJ2-3; unclear D gene. This CDR3 comprises 15 residues. Trimming shortened V by 3 bases and J by 2 bases, and 12 bases separated the two germline ends. Germline V lookup: CDR1 MDHEN, CDR2 SYDVKM. The CDR3 nucleotides read TGTGCCAGCAGTTTCCGGGTCGTGCACACAGATACGCAGTATTTT. It is translated as CASSFRVVHTDTQYF.

The gene calls are TRBV25-1 and TRBJ2-1, with 9 bases aligning to TRBD2. From germline, CDR1 is MGHDK and CDR2 SYGVNS. The CDR3 spans 16 residues. Germline trimming cut 0 bases from V and 4 bases from J; bases unmatched to any gene: 4. The CDR3 coding sequence is TGTGCCAGCAGTGAATATGCGGGAGGGCGGTACAATGAGCAGTTCTTC. The encoded protein is CASSEYAGGRYNEQFF.

This chain uses TRBV19 with TRBJ1-1; 10 bases map to TRBD1. The germline CDR1 and CDR2 sequences are LNHDA and SQIVND (reference sequence). Trimming at V came to 5 bases and at J to 1 base, leaving 4 bases not matched to a gene. This CDR3 contains 15 residues. CDR3 sequence: CASSGDRGPNTEAFF. CDR3 nucleotide sequence: TGTGCCAGTAGTGGGGACAGGGGTCCGAACACTGAAGCTTTCTTT.

The DNA of the CDR3 is TGTGCCAGCAGTGAGGCCAGGCGCTCGTACTATGGCTACACCTTC. It encodes CASSEARRSYYGYTF. V and J are TRBV2 and TRBJ1-2; D remains unclear. With 3 bases removed from V and 3 bases from J, the gap between germline ends came to 14 bases. CDR3 size: 15 residues. CDR1 and CDR2 from the germline V gene are SNHLY and FYNNEI.

The rearrangement uses TRBV7-2 and TRBJ2-5; D possibly corresponds to TRBD1 (6 bases). Trimming pared 5 bases from V and 7 bases from J, leaving 20 bases between. This CDR3 is built from 15 residues. The germline V gene has CDR1 SGHTA and CDR2 FQGNSA. The CDR3 region has the DNA TGTGCCAGCAGCAACCCGGGACACCCCCCAGCGACCCAGTACTTC. Amino acids: CASSNPGHPPATQYF.

CDR3 sequence: CASSLSPAGGSSTDTQYF. CDR3 sequence (DNA): TGTGCCAGCAGCTTATCGCCAGCGGGGGGGAGTAGCACAGATACGCAGTATTTT. The chain employs TRBV7-3 and TRBJ2-3; TRBD2 matches 10 bases. Germline CDR1 is SGHTA and CDR2 is FQGTGA. The CDR3 sequence is 18 residues long. Unmatched junction bases numbered 8, after V lost 2 bases and J lost 0 bases.

The V call is TRBV2, the J call TRBJ2-1, with 9 bases aligning to TRBD2. The germline V gene has CDR1 SNHLY and CDR2 FYNNEI. This CDR3 contains 15 residues. The trim removed 3 bases at V and 9 bases at J, leaving 9 bases unmatched. The CDR3 sequence is CASSEGGGAGSEQFF. CDR3 nucleotides: TGTGCCAGCAGTGAGGGCGGGGGGGCCGGGTCTGAGCAGTTCTTC.

The V and J genes are TRBV5-1 and TRBJ1-2, with TRBD1 as a possible D gene (5 bases). This CDR3 is built from 16 residues. CDR1 SGHRS and CDR2 YFSETQ come from the germline V gene. V lost 2 bases to trimming and J lost 2 bases, with 16 bases between them. CDR3 amino acids: CASSLVRRGTNYGYTF. The CDR3 DNA sequence: TGCGCCAGCAGCTTAGTCCGACGGGGGACGAACTATGGCTACACCTTC. The full variable domain, with the rest looked up from reference TRBV5-1 and TRBJ1-2, is KAGVTQTPRYLIKTRGQQVTLSCSPISGHRSVSWYQQTPGQGLQFLFEYFSETQRNKGNFPGRFSGRQFSNSRSEMNVSTLELGDSALYLCASSLVRRGTNYGYTFGSGTRLTVV.

The genes are TRBV27 and TRBJ1-5; D possibly corresponds to TRBD1 (5 bases). The V gene lost 3 bases and the J gene lost 5 bases, with 5 bases spanning the gap. The CDR3 has 12 residues. Per germline, CDR1 MNHEY and CDR2 SMNVEV (reference sequence). CDR3 sequence reads: CASSFRDQPQHF. The DNA of the CDR3 is TGTGCCAGCAGTTTCAGGGATCAGCCCCAGCATTTT.

This clone was seen only once. The chain has TRBV30 and TRBJ2-4, with D uncertain. The CDR3 is made up of 18 amino acids. The germline V and J ends were trimmed by 5 bases and 0 bases, with 23 bases remaining between them. Germline CDR1 reads GTSNPN; CDR2 reads SVGIG (reference sequence). Here the CDR3 reads CAWGVDPGQVLAKNIQYF. CDR3 bases: TGTGCCTGGGGCGTAGACCCCGGCCAGGTCCTAGCCAAAAACATTCAGTACTTC.

This chain links TRBV28 with TRBJ2-7; the D is unclear. The CDR3 length is 11 residues. V lost 8 bases to trimming and J lost 4 bases, with 9 bases between them. Germline values: CDR1 MDHEN, CDR2 SYDVKM. CDR3 amino acids: CASLTGYEQYF. The CDR3 DNA sequence: TGTGCCAGCCTAACGGGTTACGAGCAGTACTTC. Based on the CDR3 plus reference TRBV28 and TRBJ2-7, the full variable domain is DVKVTQSSRYLVKRTGEKVFLECVQDMDHENMFWYRQDPGLGLRLIYFSYDVKMKEKGDIPEGYSVSREKKERFSLILESASTNQTSMYLCASLTGYEQYFGPGTRLTVT.

The V gene is TRBV18, the J gene TRBJ2-7, with TRBD2 identical over 7 bases. CDR1 is KGHSH, CDR2 LQKENI, per germline. J lost 2 bases, V lost 3 bases, and 7 bases had no gene match. This CDR3 comprises 15 residues. CDR3 residues: CASSPPSAGTYEQYF. DNA for the CDR3: TGTGCCAGCTCACCCCCCTCAGCGGGGACCTACGAGCAGTACTTC.

This sequence joins TRBV6-5 and TRBJ2-1; 7 positions agree with TRBD2. This CDR3 is 16 amino acids long. Germline V gene lookup returns CDR1 MNHEY and CDR2 SVGAGI. J lost 5 bases, V lost 0 bases, and 7 bases had no gene match. Written as DNA, the CDR3 is TGTGCCAGCAGTTACTCGAGTAGCGGGCGAAACAATGAGCAGTTCTTC. This encodes CASSYSSSGRNNEQFF.

This sequence joins TRBV28 and TRBJ1-5, with 8 bases matching TRBD1. The junction had 6 bases not matched to a gene; V was cut back by 8 bases and J by 6 bases. The length of the CDR3 is 13 residues. Germline CDR1 MDHEN, CDR2 SYDVKM. The CDR3 spells CASSMTGAQPQHF. Here the CDR3 DNA reads TGTGCCAGCTCAATGACAGGGGCTCAGCCCCAGCATTTT.

The CDR3 region is CASRTDTGLSKADGFDNEQFF. As DNA, the CDR3 is TGTGCCAGCAGGACGGACACAGGGCTATCCAAAGCGGATGGCTTTGACAATGAGCAGTTCTTC. V gene TRBV2 combines with J gene TRBJ2-1; TRBD1 might be the D (6 bases). This CDR3 contains 21 residues. Germline V gene sequence: CDR1 SNHLY, CDR2 FYNNEI. Between the trimmed V and J ends, which lost 6 bases and 5 bases, there was a span of 35 bases. Based on the CDR3 plus reference TRBV2 and TRBJ2-1, the full variable domain is EPEVTQTPSHQVTQMGQEVILRCVPISNHLYFYWYRQILGQKVEFLVSFYNNEISEKSEIFDDQFSVERPDGSNFTLKIRSTKLEDSAMYFCASRTDTGLSKADGFDNEQFFGPGTRLTVL.

The rearrangement uses TRBV4-1 and TRBJ1-1, with unresolved D. The CDR3 consists of 15 residues. Germline lookup yields CDR1 MGHRA and CDR2 YSYEKL. The germline V and J ends were trimmed by 1 base and 5 bases, with 14 bases remaining between them. CDR3 in DNA: TGCGCCAGCAGCCAAGTTCCCAGACTAATGACTGAAGCTTTCTTT. Its protein product is CASSQVPRLMTEAFF.

The chain combines TRBV2 with TRBJ2-5; 9 bases agree with TRBD2. Unmatched junction bases numbered 3, after V lost 3 bases and J lost 1 base. Germline values: CDR1 SNHLY, CDR2 FYNNEI. The CDR3 covers 15 residues. The CDR3 DNA reads as TGTGCCAGCAGTGATCAGCGGGGGGCCCAAGAGACCCAGTACTTC. Translation gives CASSDQRGAQETQYF. Using reference TRBV2 and TRBJ2-5 for the parts outside the CDR3, the full variable domain is EPEVTQTPSHQVTQMGQEVILRCVPISNHLYFYWYRQILGQKVEFLVSFYNNEISEKSEIFDDQFSVERPDGSNFTLKIRSTKLEDSAMYFCASSDQRGAQETQYFGPGTRLLVL.

The chain carries TRBV27 and TRBJ2-7; D not resolved. Trimming took 8 bases from V and 5 from J, leaving 16 bases between them. The CDR3 covers 13 residues. The germline V gene has CDR1 MNHEY and CDR2 SMNVEV (reference sequence). The CDR3 region is CASAAEINDEQYF. DNA for the CDR3: TGTGCCAGCGCGGCGGAGATCAACGACGAGCAGTACTTC.

The chain is built from TRBV28 and TRBJ1-4; D not certain. Trimming cost V 6 bases and J 8 bases, with 13 bases left between them. This CDR3 comprises 13 residues. CDR1 and CDR2 (germline): MDHEN, SYDVKM. The CDR3 reads CASRGIRGEKLFF. The DNA for the CDR3 is TGTGCCAGCAGGGGGATCCGAGGGGAAAAACTGTTTTTT.

In its sample, this clone was seen once. This chain links TRBV20-1 with TRBJ1-1, with D unclear. Germline V lookup: CDR1 DFQATT, CDR2 SNEGSKA (reference sequence). Deletions cut 6 bases from V and 13 bases from J, with 9 bases between. The CDR3 covers 8 residues. Here the CDR3 reads CSAENSFF. The CDR3 DNA reads TGCAGTGCCGAGAACAGTTTCTTT.

The V gene is TRBV27, the J gene TRBJ1-1; no clear D. V lost 7 bases and J 3 bases, leaving 15 bases between the germline ends. This CDR3 has 14 amino acids. CDR1 and CDR2 (germline): MNHEY, SMNVEV (reference sequence). The CDR3 loop is CASKTRARHTEAFF. DNA for the CDR3: TGTGCCAGCAAGACGCGGGCCCGGCACACTGAAGCTTTCTTT.